These 21 T cell receptor beta chains were all obtained from the same sample, sequenced in a study of regulatory T cells in long-lasting Graves disease. The time point denotes: newly diagnosed GD, antithyroid drugs for less than 3 months. There was RNA extracted from PBMCs, and the TCR library was made from it. Building the TCR beta libraries relied on iRepertoire HTBI primers, and CDR3 regions underwent Arm-PCR. TCRdb fed the multiplex PCR reads into MiXCR, producing one record per CDR3 protein. This table has 400,000 to 500,000 distinct CDR3 sequences, 16% appearing once. The same sample was also used in a study of T cells in Graves' hyperthyroidism and ophthalmopathy.

The sample was peripheral blood mononuclear cells (PBMCs), taken at new diagnosis, from a patient treated with antithyroid drugs. The receptors here all came from a woman aged 18-35 years with Graves disease.

This clonotype showed up many times. This rearrangement joins TRBV28 to TRBJ2-7; 8 nucleotides align to TRBD1. The length of the CDR3 is 13 residues. The germline V gene has CDR1 MDHEN and CDR2 SYDVKM. The junction had 6 bases not matched to a gene; V was cut back by 10 bases and J by 1 base. Written as DNA, the CDR3 is TGTGCCACCACGGACAGGGAATCCTACGAGCAGTACTTC. This sequence encodes CATTDRESYEQYF.

This clonotype was detected only a few times. The rearrangement joins TRBV5-5 to TRBJ2-6; D is unclear. Per the germline V gene, CDR1 is SGHKS and CDR2 is YYEKEE (reference sequence). Trimming took 0 bases from V and 1 from J, leaving 5 bases between them. This CDR3 region has 15 residues. The CDR3 sequence is CASSLEVSGANVLTF. CDR3 bases: TGTGCCAGCAGCTTGGAGGTTTCTGGGGCCAACGTCCTGACTTTC. Based on the CDR3 plus reference TRBV5-5 and TRBJ2-6, the full variable domain is DAGVTQSPTHLIKTRGQQVTLRCSPISGHKSVSWYQQVLGQGPQFIFQYYEKEERGRGNFPDRFSARQFPNYSSELNVNALLLGDSALYLCASSLEVSGANVLTFGAGSRLTVL.

This clonotype showed up many times. The chain links TRBV7-9 to TRBJ2-7; weak D call: TRBD2 (6 bases). CDR3 length equals 14 residues. Trimming pared 0 bases from V and 3 bases from J, leaving 9 bases between. Germline lookup yields CDR1 SEHNR and CDR2 FQNEAQ (reference sequence). The CDR3 sequence is CASSLAPEGYEQYF. CDR3 in DNA: TGTGCCAGCAGCTTAGCCCCGGAGGGCTACGAGCAGTACTTC.

The V and J genes are TRBV29-1 and TRBJ2-1; 10 bases are shared with TRBD1. CDR1 and CDR2 from the germline V gene are SQVTM and ANQGSEA. The CDR3 is 12 amino acids. J was trimmed by 10 bases and V by 4 bases; bases with no gene match: 4. CDR3 in amino acids: CSVGRQGAEQFF. The CDR3 coding sequence is TGCAGCGTTGGACGACAGGGGGCCGAGCAGTTCTTC.

This clonotype was counted at least ten times. The rearrangement links TRBV6-1 to TRBJ1-1, with no clear D. V was pared by 3 bases and J by 3 bases, with 14 bases between. This CDR3 spans 15 amino acids. Germline V gene lookup returns CDR1 MNHNS and CDR2 SASEGT. CDR3 protein: CASSDELKAHTEAFF. The DNA for the CDR3 is TGTGCCAGCAGTGATGAACTGAAGGCGCACACTGAAGCTTTCTTT.

As to this clonotype: This may be a read error, as it is one base from a much larger clone. The chain employs TRBV11-2 and TRBJ2-7; D is ambiguous. Trimming took 5 bases from V and 3 from J, leaving 14 bases between them. Germline values: CDR1 SGHAT, CDR2 FQNNGV. CDR3 size: 14 residues. The CDR3 spells CASSHPDPYYEQYF. The DNA for the CDR3 is TGTGCCAGCAGCCACCCGGACCCCTACTACGAGCAGTACTTC. The complete variable domain, with remaining parts taken from reference TRBV11-2 and TRBJ2-7, reads EAGVAQSPRYKIIEKRQSVAFWCNPISGHATLYWYQQILGQGPKLLIQFQNNGVVDDSQLPKDRFSAERLKGVDSTLKIQPAKLEDSAVYLCASSHPDPYYEQYFGPGTRLTVT.

The table lists this clonotype with many counts. The rearrangement links TRBV18 to TRBJ1-1; D is perhaps TRBD1 (5 bases). V was pared by 2 bases and J by 0 bases, with 13 bases between. The germline CDR1 and CDR2 sequences are KGHSH and LQKENI. The CDR3 runs 16 residues. The CDR3, as DNA: TGTGCCAGCTCACCATCACAGGAGATCATGAACACTGAAGCTTTCTTT. This sequence encodes CASSPSQEIMNTEAFF. Variable domain in full (rest from reference TRBV18 and TRBJ1-1): NAGVMQNPRHLVRRRGQEARLRCSPMKGHSHVYWYRQLPEEGLKFMVYLQKENIIDESGMPKERFSAEFPKEGPSILRIQQVVRGDSAAYFCASSPSQEIMNTEAFFGQGTRLTVV.

This clonotype was seen a few times. The CDR3 loop reads CAWSVTTGNTIYF. Here the CDR3 DNA reads TGTGCCTGGAGTGTTACCACTGGAAACACCATATATTTT. This chain joins TRBV30 and TRBJ1-3; D not certain. Per the germline V gene, CDR1 is GTSNPN and CDR2 is SVGIG (reference sequence). V lost 0 bases to trimming and J lost 2 bases, with 5 bases between them. This CDR3 region has 13 residues.

The rearrangement joins TRBV12-3 or TRBV12-4 to TRBJ2-7, with a possible D match to TRBD2 (5 bases). With 6 bases removed from V and 5 bases from J, the gap between germline ends came to 23 bases. This CDR3 has 16 amino acids. CDR3 protein: CASSSLFEGAVNEQYF. The CDR3 bases are TGTGCCAGCAGCTCGTTATTTGAGGGCGCGGTAAACGAGCAGTACTTC.

This chain connects TRBV6-1 to TRBJ1-1, with TRBD1 as a possible D gene (5 bases). The germline CDR1 and CDR2 sequences are MNHNS and SASEGT. The CDR3 loop spans 13 amino acids. With 8 bases removed from V and 0 bases from J, the gap between germline ends came to 10 bases. The CDR3 DNA is TGTGCCAGCGGCGGGACGGTGAACACTGAAGCTTTCTTT. Protein: CASGGTVNTEAFF.

In this sample, this clonotype turned up many times. The chain links TRBV11-2 to TRBJ2-1, with D unclear. CDR1 and CDR2 from the germline V gene are SGHAT and FQNNGV. CDR3 length equals 17 residues. Between the trimmed V and J ends, which lost 1 base and 8 bases, there was a span of 21 bases. This CDR3 reads CASSLGSFWLRGDEQFF. The CDR3 nucleotides are TGTGCCAGCAGCTTAGGTTCCTTTTGGCTCAGAGGCGATGAGCAGTTCTTC.

The gene calls are TRBV6-2 or TRBV6-3 and TRBJ2-7; D is unclear. V was clipped by 8 bases and J by 4 bases, with 9 bases between them. The CDR3 loop spans 11 amino acids. Germline loops: CDR1 MNHEY, CDR2 SVGEGT. The CDR3 sequence: CASHGFYEQYF. The CDR3 DNA reads as TGTGCCAGCCATGGCTTTTACGAGCAGTACTTC.

This clonotype was recorded at least ten times. J is TRBJ2-3 and V is TRBV6-2 or TRBV6-3, with D possibly being TRBD2 (5 bases). V lost 6 bases and J lost 5, with 21 bases in between. CDR1 MNHEY and CDR2 SVGEGT come from the germline V gene. The CDR3 is 16 residues long. The CDR3 spells CASSDLAEDPRDTQYF. The CDR3 DNA reads as TGTGCCAGCAGCGACCTGGCGGAGGATCCCCGAGATACGCAGTATTTT.

The table lists this clonotype with a few counts. V and J are TRBV20-1 and TRBJ2-1, with D perhaps matching TRBD1 or TRBD2 (6 bases each). V was trimmed by 5 bases and J by 2 bases, leaving 13 bases between them. The CDR3 extends over 14 amino acids. Per germline, CDR1 DFQATT and CDR2 SNEGSKA (reference sequence). The CDR3 region has the DNA TGCAGTGCTGAGGGGGACTCGGCCTACAATGAGCAGTTCTTC. This translates into CSAEGDSAYNEQFF.

Ten or more counts support this clonotype. The V gene is TRBV12-3 or TRBV12-4, the J gene TRBJ2-1, with 12 bases identical to TRBD2. The CDR3 spans 14 residues. V shed 2 bases and J 15 bases; nucleotides not matched to a gene: 8. The CDR3 protein is CASSLSLAGGGVFF. The CDR3 nucleotides read TGTGCCAGCAGTTTAAGTCTAGCGGGAGGGGGGGTGTTCTTC.

The chain combines TRBV6-5 with TRBJ1-1, with 7 bases that match TRBD1. CDR3 length equals 16 residues. V lost 1 base and J lost 0; bases outside the gene matches: 5. Germline CDR1 is MNHEY and CDR2 is SVGAGI. CDR3 in amino acids: CASSYLGTDLNTEAFF. Here the CDR3 DNA reads TGTGCCAGCAGTTACTTGGGGACAGACTTGAACACTGAAGCTTTCTTT.

This clonotype showed up many times. J is TRBJ1-4 and V is TRBV6-2 or TRBV6-3; the D is unclear. Germline lookup yields CDR1 MNHEY and CDR2 SVGEGT. The V end was cut by 2 bases, the J end by 4 bases, with 11 bases between. The CDR3 sequence is 15 residues long. The CDR3 DNA sequence: TGTGCCAGCAGTTACGGGCGCGGAGGTAATGAAAAACTGTTTTTT. Its protein is CASSYGRGGNEKLFF.

This clonotype was seen repeatedly, ten times or more. The V call is TRBV19, the J call TRBJ1-1; D gene unclear. The CDR3 covers 14 residues. Germline CDR1 is LNHDA and CDR2 is SQIVND (reference sequence). The germline V and J ends were trimmed by 10 bases and 0 bases, with 15 bases remaining between them. In DNA form, the CDR3 reads TGTGCCACCATGAGACTCGGGATGAACACTGAAGCTTTCTTT. Its protein product is CATMRLGMNTEAFF.

V and J are TRBV7-2 and TRBJ1-6; D possibly corresponds to TRBD1 (5 bases). The germline V gene encodes CDR1 SGHTA and CDR2 FQGNSA. Trimming shortened V by 1 base and J by 8 bases, and 12 bases separated the two germline ends. The CDR3 contains 15 residues. The CDR3 spells CASSLDQGWDSPLHF. Here the CDR3 DNA reads TGTGCCAGCAGCTTAGATCAGGGTTGGGATTCACCCCTCCACTTT. Together with reference TRBV7-2 and TRBJ1-6, the CDR3 gives the full variable domain: GAGVSQSPSNKVTEKGKDVELRCDPISGHTALYWYRQSLGQGLEFLIYFQGNSAPDKSGLPSDRFSAERTGGSVSTLTIQRTQQEDSAVYLCASSLDQGWDSPLHFGNGTRLTVT.

Many counts were recorded for this clonotype. The chain employs TRBV3-1 and TRBJ2-7, with D unresolved. The CDR3 is made up of 12 amino acids. The V and J ends lost 2 bases and 1 base respectively, with 3 bases between them. Germline assignment: CDR1 LGHDT and CDR2 YNNKEL (reference sequence). This CDR3 is CASSQQSYEQYF. CDR3 in DNA: TGTGCCAGCAGCCAACAATCCTACGAGCAGTACTTC.

This clonotype has only a few counts. The V and J genes are TRBV7-3 and TRBJ2-1, with 9 bases lining up with TRBD2. CDR1 and CDR2 from the germline V gene are SGHTA and FQGTGA. J gave up 9 bases and V 2 bases, and 8 bases lay outside the gene matches. The length of the CDR3 is 15 residues. The CDR3: CASSLLAGDFGEQFF. As DNA, the CDR3 is TGTGCCAGCAGCTTATTAGCGGGAGACTTTGGTGAGCAGTTCTTC.